This T cell receptor beta chain was found in a study of blood T cell repertoires in COVID-19. Study-wide background: Material from acute and convalescent COVID-19 was sourced from the United States, Italy and Spain. The analysed material was cDNA or gDNA that came from T cells, B-cell-depleted T cells, or PBMCs.

In its sample, this clone was seen a few times. The germline V gene has CDR1 SGHDT and CDR2 YYEEEE. With V trimmed by 5 bases and J by 1 base, 2 bases remained unmatched. CDR3 size: 14 residues. Original handling: Researchers report that nucleated cell counts were estimated from reference gene primer amplification. Sequenced by immunoSEQ multiplex PCR; TCRdb stores in-frame clones only, minus some. The D gene and trimming were derived from the DNA, and the V and J assignments and clone size from that table. This sample carries tens of thousands of clones, 80% to 90% of them seen once, and the ten largest clones take more than 15%.

What was sequenced was peripheral blood. This receptor was identified in a man older than 75 with acute or convalescent COVID-19. This chain links TRBV5-6 with TRBJ2-5; 10 nucleotides agree with TRBD1. The CDR3 bases are TGTGCCAGCAGACGGACAGGGGGCCAAGAGACCCAGTACTTC. This gives the protein CASRRTGGQETQYF.